What follows are 30 T cell receptor beta chains derived from one specimen sequenced in a study of blood T cell repertoires in COVID-19. The protocol was immunoSEQ multiplex PCR, while the TCRdb copy is restricted to in-frame clones and leaves out a portion. The data hold 160,000 or so clones, with 87% observed a single time. Sequenced: peripheral blood. These receptors were collected from a woman in her forties or fifties with acute or convalescent COVID-19.

The CDR3 DNA reads TGTGCCAGCAGACGACTTACAGGGGGCATAGGCTACACCTTC. Translating it yields CASRRLTGGIGYTF. The chain recombines TRBV6-5 with TRBJ1-2, with 9 bases identical to TRBD1. The CDR3 has 14 amino acids. In germline, CDR1 is MNHEY, CDR2 SVGAGI. After removal of 6 bases from V and 8 bases from J, the junction contained 10 bases not matched to a gene.

The rearrangement links TRBV7-2 to TRBJ1-1; maybe TRBD1 (6 bases). Between the trimmed V and J ends, which lost 5 bases and 3 bases, there was a span of 10 bases. Germline V gene sequence: CDR1 SGHTA, CDR2 FQGNSA. The CDR3 is 13 residues long. The CDR3 DNA reads TGTGCCAGCAGCCTCCAGGGGTACACTGAAGCTTTCTTT. It encodes CASSLQGYTEAFF. Complete variable domain (other parts from reference TRBV7-2 and TRBJ1-1): GAGVSQSPSNKVTEKGKDVELRCDPISGHTALYWYRQSLGQGLEFLIYFQGNSAPDKSGLPSDRFSAERTGGSVSTLTIQRTQQEDSAVYLCASSLQGYTEAFFGQGTRLTVV.

The chain joins TRBV20-1 to TRBJ2-3, with a tentative D call TRBD2 (7 bases). Trimming stripped 3 bases from V and 4 bases from J, with 17 bases between. The CDR3 contains 15 residues. Germline CDR1 and CDR2: DFQATT and SNEGSKA (reference sequence). The CDR3 sequence is CSASVPGGRPDTQYF. The CDR3 DNA is TGCAGTGCTAGTGTTCCGGGGGGCAGACCAGATACGCAGTATTTT.

The chain's CDR3 is CASSEGGGTYNEQFF. Written as DNA, the CDR3 is TGTGCCAGCAGTGAAGGGGGGGGGACCTACAATGAGCAGTTCTTC. The rearrangement uses TRBV2 and TRBJ2-1; the match to TRBD2 covers 7 bases. From germline, CDR1 is SNHLY and CDR2 FYNNEI. The CDR3 length is 15 residues. After removal of 1 base from V and 2 bases from J, the junction contained 2 bases not matched to a gene.

In its sample, this clone was seen a few times. This chain links TRBV11-3 with TRBJ1-1, with a possible D match to TRBD1 (6 bases). V was trimmed by 4 bases and J by 5 bases, leaving 20 bases between them. This CDR3 region has 16 residues. Germline-derived CDR1 and CDR2 are SGHNT and YENEEA. CDR3 in DNA: TGTGCCAGCAGCTCCCTTATCGGCAAGGGGGAAACTGAAGCTTTCTTT. Amino acid sequence: CASSSLIGKGETEAFF.

The V gene is TRBV6-5, the J gene TRBJ2-5; 8 nucleotides agree with TRBD1. The CDR3 has 16 residues. Germline assignment: CDR1 MNHEY and CDR2 SVGAGI. J gave up 5 bases and V 0 bases, and 8 bases lay outside the gene matches. CDR3 in DNA: TGTGCCAGCAGTTACTCGCGAAGTCAGGGGGCGGAGACCCAGTACTTC. This encodes CASSYSRSQGAETQYF.

This clone was detected once. The V call is TRBV9, the J call TRBJ2-7; maybe TRBD2 (6 bases). CDR1 and CDR2 (germline): SGDLS, YYNGEE. CDR3 size: 16 residues. Trimming removed 0 bases from V and 2 bases from J, with 15 bases in between. The CDR3 is CASSVGVGGGTYEQYF. The CDR3 bases are TGTGCCAGCAGCGTAGGTGTTGGCGGAGGGACCTACGAGCAGTACTTC.

This chain uses TRBV9 with TRBJ1-6, with a tentative D call TRBD1 (5 bases). The V and J ends lost 6 bases and 9 bases respectively, with 10 bases between them. The CDR3 has 12 residues. The germline gives CDR1 SGDLS, CDR2 YYNGEE. DNA for the CDR3: TGTGCCAGCAAAGGGGAAGGTTCACCCCTCCACTTT. This encodes CASKGEGSPLHF.

The genes are TRBV5-1 and TRBJ1-1; D may be TRBD1 (5 bases). V was trimmed by 4 bases and J by 1 base, leaving 20 bases between them. The CDR3 spans 17 residues. The V gene's germline CDR1 is SGHRS and CDR2 YFSETQ. Here the CDR3 reads CASSLGTGRMTNTEAFF. The CDR3 bases are TGCGCCAGCAGCCTTGGGACCGGGAGGATGACGAACACTGAAGCTTTCTTT.

The chain uses TRBV29-1 and TRBJ1-2, with D perhaps TRBD1 (6 bases). V was shortened by 1 base and J by 8 bases, with 11 bases between the two germline ends. Per the germline V gene, CDR1 is SQVTM and CDR2 is ANQGSEA. The CDR3 covers 12 residues. In DNA, the CDR3 is TGCAGCGTTGAAGGAACAGGGACGGGCTACACCTTC. This encodes CSVEGTGTGYTF.

Here the CDR3 reads CASSPPGTLNQPQHF. Written as DNA, the CDR3 is TGTGCCAGCAGCCCTCCCGGTACTCTCAATCAGCCCCAGCATTTT. J is TRBJ1-5 and V is TRBV7-2; D ambiguous. V lost 5 bases and J lost 3, with 14 bases in between. Germline assignment: CDR1 SGHTA and CDR2 FQGNSA. The CDR3 contains 15 residues.

The chain uses TRBV3-1 (or the pseudogene TRBV3-2) and TRBJ2-5; 8 bases are shared with TRBD2. Looked up from germline, CDR1 is LGHDT and CDR2 is YNNKEL (reference sequence). Trimming at V came to 2 bases and at J to 4 bases, leaving 12 bases not matched to a gene. The CDR3 extends over 17 amino acids. CDR3 in DNA: TGTGCCAGCAGCCAAAGGAGCGCGGGAGGCTGGATAGAGACCCAGTACTTC. It is translated as CASSQRSAGGWIETQYF.

A single count supports this clone. The rearrangement joins TRBV19 to TRBJ1-5, with a tentative D call TRBD1 (5 bases). The CDR3 loop spans 14 amino acids. The germline V gene has CDR1 LNHDA and CDR2 SQIVND (reference sequence). The ends were cut back, 4 bases at V and 2 bases at J, with 9 bases in the middle. The CDR3 sequence: CASSTQGGNQPQHF. CDR3 in DNA: TGTGCCAGTAGTACTCAGGGTGGCAATCAGCCCCAGCATTTT.

This chain connects TRBV19 to TRBJ2-5, with TRBD1 as a possible D gene (5 bases). CDR1 and CDR2 (germline): LNHDA, SQIVND (reference sequence). This CDR3 has 14 amino acids. V was clipped by 5 bases and J by 5 bases, with 15 bases between them. CDR3 in amino acids: CASSLDILLETQYF. The CDR3 nucleotides are TGTGCCAGTAGTCTGGACATCTTACTGGAGACCCAGTACTTC.

This clone was counted between two and nine times. V gene TRBV5-1 combines with J gene TRBJ2-2; TRBD2 agrees at 10 bases. Germline CDR1 is SGHRS and CDR2 is YFSETQ. V was pared by 4 bases and J by 4 bases, with 10 bases of the junction left unmatched. This CDR3 is built from 17 residues. CDR3 loop: CASSHEASGRATGELFF. CDR3 sequence (DNA): TGCGCCAGCAGCCACGAAGCTAGCGGGAGAGCCACCGGGGAGCTGTTTTTT.

This chain joins TRBV6-2 or TRBV6-3 and TRBJ2-2, with D possibly matching TRBD2 (6 bases). The CDR3 has 15 amino acids. The germline CDR1 and CDR2 sequences are MNHEY and SVGEGT. The ends were cut back, 2 bases at V and 7 bases at J, with 14 bases in the middle. Here the CDR3 DNA reads TGTGCCAGCAGTTACCGGGACTCGGTTCGCGGGGAGCTGTTTTTT. It specifies CASSYRDSVRGELFF.

This chain links TRBV19 with TRBJ2-3, with 10 bases identical to TRBD2. The CDR3 contains 18 residues. After removal of 3 bases from V and 0 bases from J, the junction contained 9 bases not matched to a gene. Germline-derived CDR1 and CDR2 are LNHDA and SQIVND (reference sequence). The CDR3, as DNA: TGTGCCAGTAGTATTTTGGCTAGCGGGGGCCCTAGCACAGATACGCAGTATTTT. Its protein product is CASSILASGGPSTDTQYF.

The genes are TRBV10-3 and TRBJ2-7; 7 bases are shared with TRBD1. The CDR3 runs 12 residues. V dropped 8 bases and J dropped 4; count of bases not matched to a gene: 5. Germline V gives CDR1 ENHRY, CDR2 SYGVKD. CDR3 coding DNA: TGTGCCATCGGATCGACAGGGTACGAGCAGTACTTC. Its protein product is CAIGSTGYEQYF.

V usage is TRBV14 and J usage is TRBJ1-1; maybe TRBD1 (5 bases). V lost 4 bases, J lost 5 bases, and 11 bases lay in between. The CDR3 has 13 residues. Germline CDR1 is SGHDN and CDR2 is FVKESK. This CDR3 is CASSLLGGTEAFF. The CDR3 DNA follows: TGTGCCAGCAGCCTATTGGGGGGGACTGAAGCTTTCTTT.

The V gene is TRBV11-2, the J gene TRBJ1-2; D call uncertain. Between the trimmed V and J ends, which lost 5 bases and 2 bases, there was a span of 12 bases. The CDR3 runs 14 residues. Per the germline V gene, CDR1 is SGHAT and CDR2 is FQNNGV. The CDR3 here is CASSGRGRNYGYTF. The CDR3 DNA reads TGTGCCAGCAGCGGTCGTGGGAGAAACTATGGCTACACCTTC.

V gene TRBV24-1 combines with J gene TRBJ1-5; maybe TRBD1 (6 bases). The germline gives CDR1 KGHDR, CDR2 SFDVKD. The CDR3 is made up of 19 amino acids. Trimming pared 7 bases from V and 0 bases from J, leaving 24 bases between. In DNA form, the CDR3 reads TGTGCCACCAGGTACTCTCTCAACAGGGCGGAGGATAGCAATCAGCCCCAGCATTTT. Its translation is CATRYSLNRAEDSNQPQHF.

The chain uses TRBV6-4 and TRBJ1-5; D is possibly TRBD1 (6 bases). Germline V gene lookup returns CDR1 MRHNA and CDR2 SNTAGT. V lost 7 bases and J lost 2, with 12 bases in between. There are 14 residues in the CDR3. Here the CDR3 reads CASNYRVRNQPQHF. CDR3 nucleotides: TGTGCCAGCAATTACAGGGTGCGCAATCAGCCCCAGCATTTT.

V usage is TRBV30 and J usage is TRBJ2-3; 8 bases are shared with TRBD1. This CDR3 has 15 amino acids. Per the germline V gene, CDR1 is GTSNPN and CDR2 is SVGIG (reference sequence). J lost 0 bases, V lost 5 bases, and 7 bases had no gene match. CDR3 sequence (DNA): TGTGCCTGGTCGCAATGGGACAGGAGCACAGATACGCAGTATTTT. It is translated as CAWSQWDRSTDTQYF.

This clone was seen only a few times. This chain joins TRBV10-3 and TRBJ1-1; no definite D call. The CDR3 is 15 amino acids. Germline V lookup: CDR1 ENHRY, CDR2 SYGVKD. V was pared by 0 bases and J by 1 base, with 9 bases between. CDR3 protein: CAISESGGGNTEAFF. The CDR3 DNA reads as TGTGCCATCAGTGAGTCGGGAGGTGGGAACACTGAAGCTTTCTTT.

The genes are TRBV11-3 and TRBJ1-2, with D possibly being TRBD1 (6 bases). V was pared by 5 bases and J by 7 bases, with 17 bases between. CDR3 length equals 14 residues. The germline CDR1 and CDR2 sequences are SGHNT and YENEEA. The chain's CDR3 is CASSAGAALSGYTF. In DNA, the CDR3 is TGTGCCAGCAGCGCGGGGGCGGCTTTAAGTGGCTACACCTTC.

The rearrangement uses TRBV21-1 and TRBJ2-1; the table calls TRBD2, which could not be checked here. TRBV21-1 is a known pseudogene. This CDR3 spans 13 amino acids. The CDR3 loop is CASSSWGVYEQFF. The DNA of the CDR3 is TGTGCCAGCAGCTCATGGGGGGTCTATGAGCAGTTCTTC.

The chain recombines TRBV10-3 with TRBJ2-1; 9 bases match TRBD2. V lost 0 bases and J lost 7; bases outside the gene matches: 4. The CDR3 has 15 residues. CDR1 and CDR2 from the germline V gene are ENHRY and SYGVKD. Here the CDR3 reads CAISESISGRNEQFF. The CDR3 DNA reads TGTGCCATCAGTGAGTCAATTAGCGGGAGAAATGAGCAGTTCTTC.

The rearrangement joins TRBV27 to TRBJ1-2; D is ambiguous. The CDR3 spans 13 residues. The V gene lost 9 bases and the J gene lost 3 bases, with 14 bases spanning the gap. The germline V gene has CDR1 MNHEY and CDR2 SMNVEV (reference sequence). CDR3: CASRHTSDYGYTF. The CDR3 DNA reads as TGTGCCAGTCGACACACCTCGGACTATGGCTACACCTTC.

V and J are TRBV6-1 and TRBJ1-5; 7 positions match TRBD1. V lost 1 base, J lost 5 bases, and 5 bases stayed unmatched. Germline-derived CDR1 and CDR2 are MNHNS and SASEGT. This CDR3 has 15 amino acids. CDR3 bases: TGTGCCAGCAGTGAAGAGAGGGGGCAGGATCAGCCCCAGCATTTT. It encodes CASSEERGQDQPQHF.

The J gene is TRBJ2-7, the V gene TRBV7-9; possible D gene TRBD1, 5 bases. The CDR3 runs to 13 residues. V gave up 11 bases and J gave up 3 bases, with 17 bases separating them. Germline loops: CDR1 SEHNR, CDR2 FQNEAQ (reference sequence). Here the CDR3 DNA reads TGTGCCTCTACAGGTACTCCTCACTACGAGCAGTACTTC. Its translation is CASTGTPHYEQYF.